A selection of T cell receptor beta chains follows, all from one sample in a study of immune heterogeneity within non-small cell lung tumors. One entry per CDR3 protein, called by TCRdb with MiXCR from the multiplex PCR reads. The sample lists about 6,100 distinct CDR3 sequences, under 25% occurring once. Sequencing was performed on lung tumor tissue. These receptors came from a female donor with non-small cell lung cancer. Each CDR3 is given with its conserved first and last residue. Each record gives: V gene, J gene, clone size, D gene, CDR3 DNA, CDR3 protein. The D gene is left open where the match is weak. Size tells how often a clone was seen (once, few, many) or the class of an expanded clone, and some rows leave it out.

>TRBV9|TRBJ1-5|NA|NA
TGTGCCAGCAGCATACGGCCGGGTAATCAGCCCCAGCATTTT
CASSIRPGNQPQHF
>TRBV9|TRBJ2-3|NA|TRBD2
TGTGCCAGCACCCCGGGGGGTAGCACAGATACGCAGTATTTT
CASTPGGSTDTQYF
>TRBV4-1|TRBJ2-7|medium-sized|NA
TGCGCCAGCAGCCAAGCCGGGGGAGAGGCCTACGAGCAGTACTTC
CASSQAGGEAYEQYF
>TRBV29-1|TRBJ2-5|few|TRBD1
TGCAGCGTTCACCAGGGGGCGAAAGAGACCCAGTACTTC
CSVHQGAKETQYF
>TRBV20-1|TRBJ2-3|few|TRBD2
TGCAGTGCACCCATCGGGCTAGCGGTCACAGATACGCAGTATTTT
CSAPIGLAVTDTQYF
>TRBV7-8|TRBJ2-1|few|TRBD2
TGTGCCAGCAGCCCACCCGGACTAGCGGGAACCAATGAGCAGTTCTTC
CASSPPGLAGTNEQFF
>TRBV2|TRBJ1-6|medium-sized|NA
TGTGCCAGCAGGGACGGGGCACCCTCACCCCTCCACTTT
CASRDGAPSPLHF
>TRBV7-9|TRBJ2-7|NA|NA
TGTGCCAGCAGCTCGGACAGCGTCTACGAGCAGTACTTC
CASSSDSVYEQYF
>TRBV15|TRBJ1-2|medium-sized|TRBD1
TGTGCCACCAGCAGAAATCAGGGGGCGAATGGCTACACCTTC
CATSRNQGANGYTF